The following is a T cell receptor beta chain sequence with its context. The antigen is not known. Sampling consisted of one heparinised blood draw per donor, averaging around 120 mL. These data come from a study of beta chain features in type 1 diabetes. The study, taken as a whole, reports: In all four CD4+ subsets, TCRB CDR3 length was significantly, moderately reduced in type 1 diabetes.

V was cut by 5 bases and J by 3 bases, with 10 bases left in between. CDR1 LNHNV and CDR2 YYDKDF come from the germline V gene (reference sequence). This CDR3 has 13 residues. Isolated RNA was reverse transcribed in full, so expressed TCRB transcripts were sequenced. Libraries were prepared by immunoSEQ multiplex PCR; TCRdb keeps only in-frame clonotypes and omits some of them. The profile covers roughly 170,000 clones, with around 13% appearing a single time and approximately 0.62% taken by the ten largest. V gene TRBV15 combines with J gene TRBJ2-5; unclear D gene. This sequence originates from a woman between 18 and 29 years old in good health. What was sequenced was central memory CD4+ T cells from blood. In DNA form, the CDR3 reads TGTGCCACCAGCCTAAGGAGAGAAGAGACCCAGTACTTC. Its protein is CATSLRREETQYF.